This is a list of T cell receptor beta chains from one sample in a study of blood T cell repertoires in COVID-19. This table comes from immunoSEQ multiplex PCR, and its TCRdb copy is limited to in-frame clones, with some not included. The sample shows 190,000 or so clones, about 86% of them seen only once. Sequenced input: peripheral blood. The receptors derive from a woman in her late teens or twenties who had recovered from COVID-19. Both conserved end residues are part of each CDR3. A D gene is named only where the DNA matches it firmly. Not all rows give a size; the values are once, few, many and, for expanded clones, a class.

TRBJ2-3 | NA | TRBV6-2/TRBV6-3 | TRBD2 | TGTGCCAGCAGTTACGGGGCTAGCGGACGCACAGATACGCAGTATTTT | CASSYGASGRTDTQYF
TRBJ2-2 | NA | TRBV5-1 | TRBD2 | TGCGCCAGCAGCTTGGAAGGCGGGAGGGCCGGGGAGCTGTTTTTT | CASSLEGGRAGELFF
TRBJ2-7 | few | TRBV27 | NA | TGTGCCAGCAGTTTGACTATCTCCTACGAGCAGTACTTC | CASSLTISYEQYF
TRBJ2-7 | NA | TRBV27 | TRBD2 | TGTGCCAGCAGTTTATCGTTTGTAGCGGGGGGGCCCGAGCAGTACTTC | CASSLSFVAGGPEQYF
TRBJ1-2 | NA | TRBV19 | TRBD1 | TGTGCCAGTAGACGGGGACAGGGCAACTATGGCTACACCTTC | CASRRGQGNYGYTF
TRBJ1-5 | NA | TRBV16 | NA | TGTGCCAGCAGCCGTCGGGACTCGGCCAATCAGCCCCAGCATTTT | CASSRRDSANQPQHF
TRBJ1-5 | NA | TRBV2 | NA | TGTGCCAGCAGTGACTGGACAGAGAATCAGCCCCAGCATTTT | CASSDWTENQPQHF
TRBJ2-7 | NA | TRBV5-1 | TRBD1 | TGCGCCAGCAAAACCTACACGGGACAGGGATCCGAGCAGTACTTC | CASKTYTGQGSEQYF
TRBJ2-2 | NA | TRBV9 | NA | TGTGCCAGCAGCGTAGCTGGAGGAGGGTATATCGCCGGGGAGCTGTTTTTT | CASSVAGGGYIAGELFF
TRBJ2-1 | NA | TRBV6-2/TRBV6-3 | NA | TGTGCCAGCAGTTTTCGGACATTCCACGCGGATGAGCAGTTCTTC | CASSFRTFHADEQFF
TRBJ2-3 | NA | TRBV6-6 | NA | TGTGCCAGCAGGACTCTAAGCACAGATACGCAGTATTTT | CASRTLSTDTQYF
TRBJ1-6 | NA | TRBV10-3 | TRBD1 | TGTGCCATCAGTGAGGGGTCGGGACAGAGGAATTCACCCCTCCACTTT | CAISEGSGQRNSPLHF
TRBJ2-3 | NA | TRBV9 | TRBD2 | TGTGCCAGCAGCGCTCAGCCGGGACTAGCGTCAGATACGCAGTATTTT | CASSAQPGLASDTQYF
TRBJ2-6 | NA | TRBV11-3 | TRBD1 | TGTGCCAGCAGCTTATTCGGGACAGGGGGATCTGGGGCCAACGTCCTGACTTTC | CASSLFGTGGSGANVLTF
TRBJ2-1 | NA | TRBV6-4 | TRBD2 | TGTGCCAGCAGTGACCAACCGACTAGCGGGGTATACAATGAGCAGTTCTTC | CASSDQPTSGVYNEQFF
TRBJ1-1 | NA | TRBV7-2 | NA | TGTGCCAGCAGCCCCCGACCCGGGCTCACAGGGTTAGGGAACACTGAAGCTTTCTTT | CASSPRPGLTGLGNTEAFF
TRBJ2-3 | NA | TRBV7-9 | TRBD2 | TGTGCCAGCAGCTTGTCGGGGGGGAGCACAGATACGCAGTATTTT | CASSLSGGSTDTQYF
TRBJ2-2 | NA | TRBV2 | TRBD2 | TGTGCCAGCAGTTACTTAGCGGGGGGGAACACCGGGGAGCTGTTTTTT | CASSYLAGGNTGELFF
TRBJ2-5 | NA | TRBV2 | NA | TGTGCCAGCAGTGTTCCAGGGGAAGAGACCCAGTACTTC | CASSVPGEETQYF
TRBJ1-4 | NA | TRBV15 | NA | TGTGCCACCAGCGGGGGGGAAGGGGGAGGTGAAAAACTGTTTTTT | CATSGGEGGGEKLFF
TRBJ1-6 | once | TRBV30 | NA | TGTGCCTGGAGTCCCCATCATTCACCCCTCCACTTT | CAWSPHHSPLHF
TRBJ1-5 | few | TRBV15 | NA | TGTGCCACCAGCAGAGATCGTCAGCCCCAGCATTTT | CATSRDRQPQHF
TRBJ1-2 | NA | TRBV19 | NA | TGTGCCAGTAGTCCCCCCCAGGTCAGGGGCTACACCTTC | CASSPPQVRGYTF
TRBJ2-7 | few | TRBV10-3 | NA | TGTGCCATAGGGGACACAGTAGCCTACGAGCAGTACTTC | CAIGDTVAYEQYF
TRBJ1-1 | few | TRBV11-2 | NA | TGTGCCAGCAGCTTAGGCGGCATTGAAGCTTTCTTT | CASSLGGIEAFF
TRBJ1-5 | NA | TRBV29-1 | TRBD1 | TGCAGCGTTAGACCCGACAGGGGTCAGCCCCAGCATTTT | CSVRPDRGQPQHF
TRBJ2-6 | NA | TRBV27 | TRBD2 | TGTGCCAGCACCTCGGGAGGGGTCTACTCTGGGGCCAACGTCCTGACTTTC | CASTSGGVYSGANVLTF
TRBJ2-5 | NA | TRBV5-4 | NA | TGTGCCAGCAGCTCCTCCTCCTCCGGGACCCAGTACTTC | CASSSSSSGTQYF
TRBJ2-1 | NA | TRBV6-2/TRBV6-3 | NA | TGTGCCAGCAGCCAGTTGAGCGGGCTCTACAATGAGCAGTTCTTC | CASSQLSGLYNEQFF
TRBJ1-3 | NA | TRBV6-5 | NA | TGTGCCAGCACCCGTGGCCCCAGCTCTGGAAACACCATATATTTT | CASTRGPSSGNTIYF
TRBJ1-4 | NA | TRBV9 | TRBD1 | TGTGCCAGCAGCGGGACAGGTTTTGAAAAACTGTTTTTT | CASSGTGFEKLFF
TRBJ2-6 | NA | TRBV11-2 | TRBD1 | TGTGCCAGCAGGGCTTTCCGGGACAGGGGGCGCTTGGGGGCCAACGTCCTGACTTTC | CASRAFRDRGRLGANVLTF
TRBJ1-2 | NA | TRBV24-1 | TRBD1 | TGTGCCACCAGTGACCGGGGACAGCCTTATGGCTACACCTTC | CATSDRGQPYGYTF
TRBJ2-5 | once | TRBV6-6 | NA | TGTGCCAGCAGTCCCCCGGACAGACGAAAGGGGGAGACCCAGTACTTC | CASSPPDRRKGETQYF
TRBJ2-5 | NA | TRBV20-1 | TRBD2 | TGCAGTGCTAGTACTAGCGGGAGGTCAGAGACCCAGTACTTC | CSASTSGRSETQYF
TRBJ1-2 | NA | TRBV6-1 | NA | TGTGCCAGCAGTGCATGGGGATTTCGATTGGAGGACTATGGCTACACCTTC | CASSAWGFRLEDYGYTF
TRBJ1-4 | NA | TRBV29-1 | TRBD1 | TGCAGCGTCTGGACAGGGGGTGAAAAACTGTTTTTT | CSVWTGGEKLFF
TRBJ1-2 | NA | TRBV29-1 | NA | TGCAGCGTGCGGGAAACTGACTATGGCTACACCTTC | CSVRETDYGYTF
TRBJ1-1 | NA | TRBV7-3 | NA | TGTGCCAGCAGCCCCGCCGGCGGGAACACTGAAGCTTTCTTT | CASSPAGGNTEAFF
TRBJ1-5 | NA | TRBV7-9 | NA | TGTGCCAGCAGCAGCGGGGGCCCGGGCAATCAGCCCCAGCATTTT | CASSSGGPGNQPQHF
TRBJ2-1 | NA | TRBV6-4 | TRBD2 | TGTGCCAGCAGTGACTCAAGCGGGGCGTACAATGAGCAGTTCTTC | CASSDSSGAYNEQFF
TRBJ2-1 | NA | TRBV5-1 | TRBD2 | TGCGCCAGCAGCGGTCTAGCGGGAGGGTCCTACAATGAGCAGTTCTTC | CASSGLAGGSYNEQFF
TRBJ2-7 | NA | TRBV4-1 | TRBD2 | TGCGCCAGCAGCCAAGTAGCGGGCAACTCCTACGAGCAGTACTTC | CASSQVAGNSYEQYF
TRBJ2-1 | NA | TRBV6-4 | NA | TGTGCCAGCAGTCCAGGGGGGAGCTCCTACAATGAGCAGTTCTTC | CASSPGGSSYNEQFF
TRBJ2-1 | once | TRBV11-3 | NA | TGTGCCAGCAGCTTTCGACCCACAGAAAATGAGCAGTTCTTC | CASSFRPTENEQFF
TRBJ1-2 | NA | TRBV7-3 | TRBD1 | TGTGCCAGCAGCTTGGGACAGGGGGATGGCTACACCTTC | CASSLGQGDGYTF
TRBJ2-5 | NA | TRBV7-3 | NA | TGTGCCAGCAGCTTACGAGGACACCTTGGGTACCAAGAGACCCAGTACTTC | CASSLRGHLGYQETQYF
TRBJ2-3 | NA | TRBV7-2 | NA | TGTGCCAGCAGCTTTTCGGTTCGTGATACGCAGTATTTT | CASSFSVRDTQYF
TRBJ1-3 | once | TRBV9 | TRBD1 | TGTGCCAGCAGCGCCCGGGACAGATCTAGCTCTGGAAACACCATATATTTT | CASSARDRSSSGNTIYF
TRBJ2-3 | NA | TRBV6-5 | TRBD1 | TGTGCCAGCAGTTACCCAGGGGGCGGAGATACGCAGTATTTT | CASSYPGGGDTQYF
TRBJ2-3 | NA | TRBV27 | TRBD2 | TGTGCCAGCAGTTTAGGCGGGAGGAGGCCAGATACGCAGTATTTT | CASSLGGRRPDTQYF
TRBJ2-2 | NA | TRBV7-9 | TRBD2 | TGTGCCAGCAGCTCAGCGGGGAGCAACACCGGGGAGCTGTTTTTT | CASSSAGSNTGELFF
TRBJ2-2 | once | TRBV9 | NA | TGTGCCAGCAGCGTAGGGAGAGGGATCAACACCGGGGAGCTGTTTTTT | CASSVGRGINTGELFF
TRBJ2-7 | few | TRBV2 | NA | TGTGCCAGCAGGTTGACAGGAAAGAGGGAGCAGTACTTC | CASRLTGKREQYF